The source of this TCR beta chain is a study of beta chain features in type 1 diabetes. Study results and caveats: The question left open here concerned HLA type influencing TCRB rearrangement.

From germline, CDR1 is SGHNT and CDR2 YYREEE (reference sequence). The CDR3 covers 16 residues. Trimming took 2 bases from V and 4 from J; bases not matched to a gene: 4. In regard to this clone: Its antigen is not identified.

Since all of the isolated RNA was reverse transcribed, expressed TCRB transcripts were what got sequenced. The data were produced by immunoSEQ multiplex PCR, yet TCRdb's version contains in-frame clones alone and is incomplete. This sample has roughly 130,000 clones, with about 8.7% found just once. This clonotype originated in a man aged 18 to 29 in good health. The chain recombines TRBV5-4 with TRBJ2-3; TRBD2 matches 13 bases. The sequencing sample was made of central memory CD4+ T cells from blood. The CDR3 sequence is CASSFPTSGGSDTQYF. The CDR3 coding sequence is TGTGCCAGCAGCTTCCCGACTAGCGGGGGGTCAGATACGCAGTATTTT.